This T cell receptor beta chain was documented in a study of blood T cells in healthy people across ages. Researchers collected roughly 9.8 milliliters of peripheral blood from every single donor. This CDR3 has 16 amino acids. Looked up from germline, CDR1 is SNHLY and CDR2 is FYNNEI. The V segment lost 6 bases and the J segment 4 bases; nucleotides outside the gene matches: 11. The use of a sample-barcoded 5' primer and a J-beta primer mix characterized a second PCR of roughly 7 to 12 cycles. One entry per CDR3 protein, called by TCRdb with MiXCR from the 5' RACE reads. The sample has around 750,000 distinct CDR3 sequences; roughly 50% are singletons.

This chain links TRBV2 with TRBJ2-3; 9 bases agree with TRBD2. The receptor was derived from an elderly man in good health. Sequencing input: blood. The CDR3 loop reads CASSSTSGLRSDTQYF. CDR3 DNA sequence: TGTGCCAGCAGCTCGACTAGCGGTTTGAGGTCAGATACGCAGTATTTT. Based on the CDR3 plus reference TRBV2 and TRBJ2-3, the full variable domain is EPEVTQTPSHQVTQMGQEVILRCVPISNHLYFYWYRQILGQKVEFLVSFYNNEISEKSEIFDDQFSVERPDGSNFTLKIRSTKLEDSAMYFCASSSTSGLRSDTQYFGPGTRLTVL.